This T cell receptor beta chain originates from a study of blood T cells in healthy people across ages. This clonotype has more than one count but fewer than ten. A second PCR, run for about 7 to 11 cycles, used a sample-barcoded 5' primer plus a J-beta primer mix. TCRdb re-derived calls from the 5' RACE reads in MiXCR, one entry per CDR3 protein. The table shows some 800,000 distinct CDR3 sequences, with more than 20% occurring only once. The CDR3 is 18 amino acids. Germline CDR1 and CDR2: SGHRS and YFSETQ. With 0 bases clipped from V and 0 bases from J, the junction kept 4 bases outside the gene matches. These data were also filed under a second study, of T cells of mothers and their children.

The receptor comes from a boy younger than 18 in good health. The chain couples TRBV5-1 to TRBJ2-6; 9 nucleotides match TRBD1. Sequenced material: blood. The CDR3 reads CASSLVGQGASGANVLTF. The CDR3 DNA follows: TGCGCCAGCAGCTTGGTGGGACAGGGCGCCTCTGGGGCCAACGTCCTGACTTTC.